The sequence of this TCR beta chain was determined in a study of OX40 agonist ivuxolimab in advanced cancers. Study observations and caveats: Researchers report that CD8+ T cells had, on average, more expanded clones than CD4+. Part of the nonresponder group also had normalized T-cell clonal expansion that was low.

Germline assignment: CDR1 SGHTA and CDR2 FQGNSA. The CDR3 loop spans 13 amino acids. Trimming stripped 3 bases from V and 2 bases from J, with 5 bases between. On this clone: As yet, its antigen is unknown.

Assay used: immunoSEQ multiplex PCR; TCRdb lists only in-frame clones, some missing. Seen here are 60,000 to 85,000 clones, approximately 80% observed once, and the top ten hold roughly 6.8%. This TCR came from an adult with an advanced solid tumor such as melanoma, head and neck, liver or kidney cancer. Specimen: CD4+ or CD8+ T cells sorted from blood, collected in a trial of the OX40 agonist ivuxolimab. The V call is TRBV7-2, the J call TRBJ2-1; D not certain. The CDR3 DNA follows: TGTGCCAGCAGCTTTGGCACCTACAATGAGCAGTTCTTC. It codes for CASSFGTYNEQFF.